This TCR beta chain was sequenced in a study of T-cell memory formation after mild COVID-19. Study background: For the most part, TCR clusters were specific to one donor. Study outcomes and limitations: Among contracting clones, CD4+ were mainly CM/EM and CD8+ enriched in EMRA. The study detected some responding clones in pre-infection memory, suggesting cross-reactive memory joined.

On this clonotype: Its antigen is still unknown.

Employing constant-segment primers, 5'RACE generated TCR alpha and TCR beta cDNA libraries bearing sample barcodes and UMIs. TCRdb fed the 5' RACE reads into MiXCR, producing one record per CDR3 protein. The data show roughly 51,000 distinct CDR3 sequences, 7% to 8% seen once. The TCR originated in a young man who had mild COVID-19 (a few samples of this study predate the infection). Cell type and time point are not known. What was sequenced was PBMCs or a T cell subset sorted from them (not recorded which).

CDR3 sequence reads: CASSLPGGPQYF. DNA for the CDR3: TGTGCCAGCAGCCTCCCGGGGGGTCCCCAGTACTTC. The chain joins TRBV12-3 or TRBV12-4 to TRBJ2-5, with 7 bases fitting TRBD2. The J segment lost 9 bases and the V segment lost 6 bases, leaving 7 bases of the junction unmatched. This CDR3 spans 12 amino acids.